The subject of this entry is one T cell receptor (beta chain). When the RNA was reverse transcribed, random hexamers were used with an input of roughly 0.45 to 1 ug. TCRdb called the immunoSEQ multiplex PCR reads again in MiXCR, with one record for every CDR3 protein. The repertoire includes about 110,000 distinct CDR3 sequences, about 96% of them detected once, and 0.096% sits in the top ten. This record comes from a study of CD8 T cells in Susac syndrome. With 2 bases removed from V and 0 bases from J, the gap between germline ends came to 7 bases. Germline assignment: CDR1 SQVTM and CDR2 ANQGSEA. The CDR3 runs to 13 residues.

The clonotype originates from a human donor in good health. Source material: CD4+ T cells from PBMCs. This chain uses TRBV29-1 with TRBJ1-1; D ambiguous. CDR3 DNA sequence: TGCAGCGTTGAAAGCCAGATGAACACTGAAGCTTTCTTT. Translating gives CSVESQMNTEAFF.